One sample yielded the 22 T cell receptor beta chains listed below, sequenced in a study of CD8+ T cells in alopecia areata. The treatment: oral pan-JAK inhibitor, 5-10 mg twice daily. TCR sequencing used cDNA made by reverse transcription of extracted RNA. Profiled with immunoSEQ multiplex PCR; TCRdb holds only in-frame clones, not every one. The table has 150,000 to 200,000 clones, about 51% seen once. The sample in question was CD8+ T cells sorted from blood, obtained around week 54, from a patient treated with tofacitinib. The source of these receptors is a human donor with alopecia areata.

The V and J genes are TRBV19 and TRBJ1-1; D remains ambiguous. The V end was cut by 8 bases, the J end by 10 bases, with 17 bases between. CDR3 size: 12 residues. From germline, CDR1 is LNHDA and CDR2 SQIVND (reference sequence). The CDR3 DNA reads TGTGCCAGTGGGCCGGTAAGGGAAGGAGCTTTCTTT. The encoded protein is CASGPVREGAFF. The full variable domain, its missing parts supplied by reference TRBV19 and TRBJ1-1, is DGGITQSPKYLFRKEGQNVTLSCEQNLNHDAMYWYRQDPGQGLRLIYYSQIVNDFQKGDIAEGYSVSREKKESFPLTVTSAQKNPTAFYLCASGPVREGAFFGQGTRLTVV.

The chain carries TRBV7-2 and TRBJ2-1, with D perhaps TRBD1 or TRBD2 (5 bases each). Germline values: CDR1 SGHTA, CDR2 FQGNSA. The V end was cut by 5 bases, the J end by 9 bases, with 14 bases between. This CDR3 has 13 amino acids. CDR3 in DNA: TGTGCCAGCAGCGATGGCCGGGACCTTGAGCAGTTCTTC. Amino acids: CASSDGRDLEQFF.

The chain combines TRBV4-1 with TRBJ1-2, with D perhaps matching TRBD1 (5 bases). Germline values: CDR1 MGHRA, CDR2 YSYEKL. Trimming cost V 1 base and J 4 bases, with 16 bases left between them. The CDR3 extends over 16 amino acids. The CDR3 DNA reads TGCGCCAGCAGCCAAGTTATCAAGGCAGGGAGCTATGGCTACACCTTC. Its translation is CASSQVIKAGSYGYTF.

The chain links TRBV7-3 to TRBJ2-2; D uncertain. Trimming removed 3 bases from V and 6 bases from J, with 5 bases in between. CDR1 and CDR2 from the germline V gene are SGHTA and FQGTGA. The CDR3 contains 12 residues. CDR3 DNA sequence: TGTGCCAGCAGCTTCGGTGCCGGGGAGCTGTTTTTT. Its translation: CASSFGAGELFF.

The chain recombines TRBV5-1 with TRBJ2-2; unclear D gene. V lost 1 base to trimming and J lost 10 bases, with 11 bases between them. This CDR3 is 13 amino acids long. Germline values: CDR1 SGHRS, CDR2 YFSETQ. For the CDR3, the DNA is TGCGCCAGCAGCTTGACCGACGTTGTGGAGCTGTTTTTT. It encodes CASSLTDVVELFF.

The V call is TRBV29-1, the J call TRBJ2-7; D might be TRBD2 (6 bases). Trimming shortened V by 4 bases and J by 3 bases, and 7 bases separated the two germline ends. Looked up from germline, CDR1 is SQVTM and CDR2 is ANQGSEA. The CDR3 has 11 residues. Here the CDR3 reads CSVGGDYEQYF. In DNA, the CDR3 is TGCAGCGTTGGGGGGGACTACGAGCAGTACTTC.

V gene TRBV30 combines with J gene TRBJ1-2; D is possibly TRBD1 (6 bases). This CDR3 contains 13 residues. Germline loops: CDR1 GTSNPN, CDR2 SVGIG (reference sequence). The V gene lost 4 bases and the J gene lost 8 bases, with 17 bases spanning the gap. The CDR3 nucleotides are TGTGCCTGGACCCATCGGGGGGCGGGAGGCTACACCTTC. Translating gives CAWTHRGAGGYTF.

This rearrangement joins TRBV5-7 to TRBJ1-5; unclear D gene. TRBV5-7 is treated as an ORF (open reading frame) with a function not yet certain. The CDR3 has 12 amino acids. V lost 4 bases and J 11 bases, leaving 13 bases between the germline ends. The CDR3 loop reads CASSAHRGAQHF. CDR3 bases: TGTGCCAGCAGCGCACACCGTGGGGCCCAGCATTTT.

This clone has just a few counts. The chain is built from TRBV29-1 and TRBJ2-1; no reliable D call. The CDR3 is 14 amino acids. Trimming removed 1 base at V and 0 bases at J, with 7 bases between. Germline CDR1 and CDR2: SQVTM and ANQGSEA. CDR3 DNA: TGCAGCGTTGAAGGGGTGCGCTCCTACAATGAGCAGTTCTTC. As protein: CSVEGVRSYNEQFF.

The rearrangement links TRBV5-6 to TRBJ1-2; D uncertain. This CDR3 spans 14 amino acids. V lost 2 bases to trimming and J lost 4 bases, with 12 bases between them. Germline loops: CDR1 SGHDT, CDR2 YYEEEE. The CDR3 nucleotides are TGTGCCAGCAGCTTAGAATTTGACCCCTATGGCTACACCTTC. Translation gives CASSLEFDPYGYTF.

This clone was seen more than once but under ten times. The chain has TRBV19 and TRBJ1-2; no clear D. CDR1 and CDR2 (germline): LNHDA, SQIVND (reference sequence). This CDR3 spans 15 amino acids. V was trimmed by 1 base and J by 4 bases, leaving 13 bases between them. CDR3 region: CASSIGEGSTYGYTF. The CDR3 bases are TGTGCCAGTAGTATAGGGGAGGGCTCAACCTATGGCTACACCTTC.

This sequence joins TRBV10-3 and TRBJ1-4; D remains ambiguous. V was trimmed by 3 bases and J by 0 bases, leaving 5 bases between them. CDR3 length: 14 amino acids. The germline CDR1 and CDR2 sequences are ENHRY and SYGVKD. The CDR3 reads CAISDPATNEKLFF. For the CDR3, the DNA is TGTGCCATCAGTGACCCGGCAACTAATGAAAAACTGTTTTTT.

The chain links TRBV7-2 to TRBJ2-2; 7 bases align to TRBD1. The CDR3 length is 17 residues. V gave up 5 bases and J gave up 5 bases; unmatched junction bases: 14. From germline, CDR1 is SGHTA and CDR2 FQGNSA. The CDR3 region is CASSPGTVKWQTGELFF. CDR3 bases: TGTGCCAGCAGCCCTGGGACAGTTAAGTGGCAAACCGGGGAGCTGTTTTTT.

This rearrangement joins TRBV4-1 to TRBJ1-3; 8 bases are shared with TRBD1. This CDR3 contains 17 residues. CDR1 and CDR2 from the germline V gene are MGHRA and YSYEKL. The trim removed 4 bases at V and 2 bases at J, leaving 10 bases unmatched. The CDR3 sequence: CASSLRTGKETGNTIYF. The CDR3 DNA sequence: TGCGCCAGCAGCCTAAGGACAGGGAAGGAGACTGGAAACACCATATATTTT.

The chain combines TRBV5-1 with TRBJ2-3, with unresolved D. V was trimmed by 2 bases and J by 4 bases, leaving 5 bases between them. The germline V gene has CDR1 SGHRS and CDR2 YFSETQ. The CDR3 spans 12 residues. This CDR3 reads CASSFESDTQYF. The CDR3 nucleotides are TGCGCCAGCAGCTTTGAGTCAGATACGCAGTATTTT.

This clone was recorded only once. The genes are TRBV7-2 and TRBJ2-7; TRBD1 is a possible D gene (5 bases). V dropped 4 bases and J dropped 2 bases, with 12 bases sitting between them. Germline V CDR1 and CDR2: SGHTA, FQGNSA. The CDR3 has 14 residues. The chain's CDR3 is CASSSRDRAYEQYF. CDR3 nucleotide sequence: TGTGCCAGCAGCTCGCGAGACAGAGCCTACGAGCAGTACTTC.

This chain links TRBV30 with TRBJ1-1, with D perhaps TRBD1 (6 bases). Germline assignment: CDR1 GTSNPN and CDR2 SVGIG (reference sequence). The V end lost 3 bases, the J end lost 1 base, and 6 bases lay between the germline ends. The CDR3 spans 12 residues. For the CDR3, the DNA is TGTGCCTGGAGGGGACAGAACACTGAAGCTTTCTTT. Translation: CAWRGQNTEAFF. Drawing the rest from reference TRBV30 and TRBJ1-1, the complete variable domain is SQTIHQWPATLVQPVGSPLSLECTVEGTSNPNLYWYRQAAGRGLQLLFYSVGIGQISSEVPQNLSASRPQDRQFILSSKKLLLSDSGFYLCAWRGQNTEAFFGQGTRLTVV.

The chain combines TRBV19 with TRBJ1-6; tentative D call: TRBD1 (6 bases). The CDR3 runs to 15 residues. V was clipped by 6 bases and J by 8 bases, with 17 bases between them. The germline CDR1 and CDR2 sequences are LNHDA and SQIVND (reference sequence). CDR3 DNA sequence: TGTGCCAGTAGACGACAGGTGGGGTCGGATTCACCCCTCCACTTT. Amino acid sequence: CASRRQVGSDSPLHF.

The table lists this clone with a few counts. V and J are TRBV9 and TRBJ1-2; 11 nucleotides align to TRBD1. The CDR3 sequence is 14 residues long. Germline V lookup: CDR1 SGDLS, CDR2 YYNGEE. J lost 8 bases, V lost 3 bases, and 6 bases had no gene match. The chain's CDR3 is CASSAYGQGAGYTF. CDR3 coding DNA: TGTGCCAGCAGCGCCTATGGACAGGGGGCAGGCTACACCTTC. The variable domain in full, completed from reference TRBV9 and TRBJ1-2, reads DSGVTQTPKHLITATGQRVTLRCSPRSGDLSVYWYQQSLDQGLQFLIQYYNGEERAKGNILERFSAQQFPDLHSELNLSSLELGDSALYFCASSAYGQGAGYTFGSGTRLTVV.

This sequence joins TRBV13 and TRBJ1-1; D uncertain. CDR3 length: 13 residues. The germline gives CDR1 PRHDT, CDR2 FYEKMQ (reference sequence). V gave up 1 base and J gave up 8 bases, with 11 bases separating them. In nucleotides, the CDR3 is TGTGCCAGCAGCTTAGAGAGTAGGACCGAAGCTTTCTTT. Protein sequence: CASSLESRTEAFF.

CDR3: CASSGDSRTGGNTIYF. The DNA for the CDR3 is TGTGCCAGCAGCGGGGACAGCCGTACGGGAGGAAACACCATATATTTT. The chain has TRBV5-6 and TRBJ1-3; 7 bases are shared with TRBD1. Germline assignment: CDR1 SGHDT and CDR2 YYEEEE. The CDR3 extends over 16 amino acids. After removal of 4 bases from V and 4 bases from J, the junction contained 11 bases not matched to a gene.

The J gene is TRBJ2-1, the V gene TRBV30; no definite D call. Germline CDR1 and CDR2: GTSNPN and SVGIG (reference sequence). Trimming removed 5 bases at V and 0 bases at J, with 11 bases between. The CDR3 is 14 residues long. The CDR3 DNA reads TGTGCCTGGGGTTTGGTGAACTCCTACAATGAGCAGTTCTTC. It is translated as CAWGLVNSYNEQFF.